This T cell receptor (beta chain) was sequenced in a study of blood T cell repertoires in COVID-19. Germline CDR1 and CDR2: SGHNT and YENEEA. The CDR3 has 12 residues. V shed 6 bases and J shed 2 bases, with 6 bases lying between them. Sequencing used immunoSEQ multiplex PCR; TCRdb keeps in-frame clones, though not all of them. Among 90,000 to 120,000 clones listed, 75% to 85% were seen once. The receptor was derived from a man aged 55 to 69 with acute or convalescent COVID-19. The chain carries TRBV11-3 and TRBJ2-3, with a possible D match to TRBD1 (5 bases). Input material: peripheral blood. Here the CDR3 reads CASRDTTDTQYF. CDR3 DNA sequence: TGTGCCAGCAGGGACACCACAGATACGCAGTATTTT. The full variable domain, rest sourced from reference TRBV11-3 and TRBJ2-3, is EAGVVQSPRYKIIEKKQPVAFWCNPISGHNTLYWYLQNLGQGPELLIRYENEEAVDDSQLPKDRFSAERLKGVDSTLKIQPAELGDSAVYLCASRDTTDTQYFGPGTRLTVL.